This T cell receptor beta chain was documented in a study of synovial regulatory T cells in juvenile arthritis. Study information: Treatments: a few naive, roughly 6 methotrexate, one methotrexate plus infliximab, one unknown.

About this clone: The antigen is unknown.

Clones were sequenced by immunoSEQ multiplex PCR, and TCRdb holds only the in-frame ones, with some missing. This sample's clone table lists around 10,000 clones. Germline CDR1 reads SEHNR; CDR2 reads FQNEAQ (reference sequence). The CDR3 consists of 16 residues. The record lacks a DNA sequence. Study-level findings and limits: Blood Treg cells that were inflammation-associated showed lower TCR diversity than other blood Treg cells. iaTreg TCR repertoires were largely private across patients and partially overlapped synovial Teff and blood CPL.

This sequence joins TRBV7-9 and TRBJ1-5; TCRdb lists TRBD1, though no DNA is available to test this call. This receptor was obtained from a donor younger than 35 with juvenile idiopathic arthritis. The sample was Treg cells from blood. Subset in this sample: remaining (HLA-DR-negative) circulating blood Treg cells. The CDR3 loop reads CASSGHTGTGYQPQHF.